The clone carrying this TCR beta chain came up a few times. Its antigen is undetermined. The data stem from a study of CD8 T cells in ankylosing spondylitis. The V end was cut by 3 bases, the J end by 0 bases, with 9 bases between. Germline V gene lookup returns CDR1 DFQATT and CDR2 SNEGSKA (reference sequence). CDR3 length equals 14 residues. General observations from the study: For ankylosing spondylitis blood, a TCR beta motif of 8 or 9 highly homologous variants appeared characteristic. A CD8+ phenotype characterized the disease-linked clones, which were relatively rare in peripheral blood. Reactive arthritis synovial fluid and blood were previously reported to contain some motif variants.

Using its own MiXCR run on the 5' RACE reads, TCRdb lists one record per CDR3 protein. This table has 100,000 to 150,000 distinct CDR3 sequences, approximately 9.7% appearing once. The sequencing sample was made of blood, either unsorted or a sorted T cell fraction (not recorded which). The chain links TRBV20-1 to TRBJ1-5; D is unclear. The clonotype was recovered from a male donor with ankylosing spondylitis or in good health (not recorded which). In nucleotides, the CDR3 is TGCAGTGCTAGTCGGCAGGCTAGCAATCAGCCCCAGCATTTT. The encoded protein is CSASRQASNQPQHF.